The 22 T cell receptor beta chains listed next were all sequenced from one sample in a study of persistence of HIV-infected CD4 T cells. These receptors' antigens are unknown. Sequencing used immunoSEQ version 4 in survey mode. This table comes from immunoSEQ multiplex PCR, and its TCRdb copy is limited to in-frame clones, with some not included. The profile covers roughly 45,000 clones, with roughly 90% appearing a single time and over 1% taken by the ten largest. This nonspecific control used anti-CD3/anti-CD28 bead stimulation of CD4+ T cells. Sorting selected CD4+ T cells upregulating both CD40 ligand and CD69. The sample was CD4+ T cells sorted from PBMCs after roughly 18-hour stimulation, taken from a patient who received antiretroviral therapy. The source of these receptors is an adult man with HIV who was CMV-seropositive.

The V call is TRBV5-1, the J call TRBJ2-1; TRBD2 is a possible D gene (5 bases). V gave up 4 bases and J gave up 5 bases, with 10 bases separating them. The CDR3 consists of 13 residues. Germline assignment: CDR1 SGHRS and CDR2 YFSETQ. The CDR3: CASSAGQNNEQFF. The CDR3 DNA follows: TGCGCCAGCAGCGCGGGCCAGAACAATGAGCAGTTCTTC.

The DNA for the CDR3 is TGCGCCAGCAGTCAATCCTCAGGGACAGGGGCAGGAAACACCATATATTTT. Its translation: CASSQSSGTGAGNTIYF. The gene calls are TRBV23-1 and TRBJ1-3; 10 bases are shared with TRBD1. TRBV23-1 is an open reading frame whose function is uncertain. This CDR3 contains 17 residues. The V and J ends lost 0 bases and 4 bases, in that order; junction bases with no gene match: 6.

The rearrangement joins TRBV3-1 (or the pseudogene TRBV3-2) to TRBJ2-7, with D perhaps matching TRBD1 (6 bases). CDR1 and CDR2 (germline): LGHDT, YNNKEL (reference sequence). This CDR3 has 13 residues. V lost 4 bases and J 2 bases, leaving 9 bases between the germline ends. In DNA, the CDR3 is TGTGCCAGCAGCCTCCGGGACACCTACGAGCAGTACTTC. Amino acids: CASSLRDTYEQYF.

The chain has TRBV11-3 and TRBJ2-1; D perhaps matches TRBD2 (6 bases). CDR1 SGHNT and CDR2 YENEEA come from the germline V gene. Trimming pared 3 bases from V and 9 bases from J, leaving 15 bases between. CDR3 length equals 14 residues. The CDR3 DNA follows: TGTGCCAGCAGCTTGGCTACGACTAGGGGTGAGCAGTTCTTC. Translation gives CASSLATTRGEQFF. The full variable domain, completed using reference TRBV11-3 and TRBJ2-1, is EAGVVQSPRYKIIEKKQPVAFWCNPISGHNTLYWYLQNLGQGPELLIRYENEEAVDDSQLPKDRFSAERLKGVDSTLKIQPAELGDSAVYLCASSLATTRGEQFFGPGTRLTVL.

The chain combines TRBV21-1 with TRBJ1-1; the DNA was not used to check the table's D call, TRBD1. TRBV21-1 is recorded as a pseudogene. This CDR3 comprises 16 residues. The CDR3 region has the DNA TGTGCCAGCAGCAAAGCGAATCAGGGGGCGCTCACTGAAGCTTTCTTT. Amino acid sequence: CASSKANQGALTEAFF.

In DNA form, the CDR3 reads TGTGCCAGCAGCTTACAGGGGGCCTACGAATCGGATACGCAGTATTTT. This translates into CASSLQGAYESDTQYF. The chain recombines TRBV7-6 with TRBJ2-3; 8 bases map to TRBD1. Germline CDR1 and CDR2: SGHVS and FNYEAQ. Trimming took 2 bases from V and 6 from J; bases not matched to a gene: 10. The CDR3 extends over 16 amino acids.

This chain connects TRBV7-9 to TRBJ2-1; 8 bases agree with TRBD1. Germline trimming cut 3 bases from V and 14 bases from J; bases unmatched to any gene: 6. The germline V gene encodes CDR1 SEHNR and CDR2 FQNEAQ (reference sequence). The CDR3 length is 12 residues. The DNA for the CDR3 is TGTGCCAGCAGCTTGGACCCGGGACAGGAGTTCTTC. It codes for CASSLDPGQEFF. Supplemented by reference TRBV7-9 and TRBJ2-1, the full variable domain reads DTGVSQNPRHKITKRGQNVTFRCDPISEHNRLYWYRQTLGQGPEFLTYFQNEAQLEKSRLLSDRFSAERPKGSFSTLEIQRTEQGDSAMYLCASSLDPGQEFFGPGTRLTVL.

The chain joins TRBV6-5 to TRBJ1-2, with 7 bases that match TRBD1. The CDR3 extends over 13 amino acids. Germline CDR1 and CDR2: MNHEY and SVGAGI. Germline trimming cut 6 bases from V and 5 bases from J; bases unmatched to any gene: 6. CDR3 DNA: TGTGCCAGCAGCACGACAGGGTCTTATGGCTACACCTTC. This translates into CASSTTGSYGYTF.

V usage is TRBV29-1 and J usage is TRBJ1-1; TRBD1 aligns across 7 bases. The germline V gene has CDR1 SQVTM and CDR2 ANQGSEA. This CDR3 has 15 amino acids. Trimming at V came to 4 bases and at J to 3 bases, leaving 11 bases not matched to a gene. In DNA, the CDR3 is TGCAGCGTTGTGAAAAGGGGGCGAGGGGACACTGAAGCTTTCTTT. Protein product: CSVVKRGRGDTEAFF.

This clone was picked up one time. The CDR3 DNA is TGTGCCACCAGCAGAGATCGATACGTCGGACAGGGACTCTCCTACAATGAGCAGTTCTTC. It specifies CATSRDRYVGQGLSYNEQFF. This chain uses TRBV15 with TRBJ2-1; 8 bases fit TRBD1. CDR3 length: 20 residues. Germline V gene data show CDR1 as LNHNV and CDR2 as YYDKDF (reference sequence). V lost 0 bases, J lost 0 bases, and 13 bases stayed unmatched.

V is TRBV12-3 or TRBV12-4 and J is TRBJ1-2; D is ambiguous. Deletions cut 3 bases from V and 4 bases from J, with 6 bases between. The CDR3 spans 12 residues. CDR3 amino acids: CASSLKSYGYTF. The CDR3 DNA follows: TGTGCCAGCAGTTTGAAGTCCTATGGCTACACCTTC.

The V gene is TRBV18, the J gene TRBJ2-7, with D tentatively TRBD1 (6 bases). The V gene lost 3 bases and the J gene lost 4 bases, with 13 bases spanning the gap. Germline V CDR1 and CDR2: KGHSH, LQKENI. The CDR3 is 14 residues long. The DNA of the CDR3 is TGTGCCAGCTCACCCCTCAAGGACAGTTACGAGCAGTACTTC. This sequence encodes CASSPLKDSYEQYF.

The chain joins TRBV6-5 to TRBJ1-3; D perhaps matches TRBD1 (5 bases). Germline assignment: CDR1 MNHEY and CDR2 SVGAGI. Trimming cost V 11 bases and J 3 bases, with 14 bases left between them. The CDR3 loop spans 13 amino acids. This CDR3 reads CAGWRGFGNTIYF. CDR3 DNA sequence: TGTGCCGGTTGGAGGGGTTTTGGAAACACCATATATTTT.

The chain combines TRBV5-1 with TRBJ2-3; 8 bases are a match to TRBD2. The germline gives CDR1 SGHRS, CDR2 YFSETQ. The CDR3 is 15 amino acids. J gave up 4 bases and V 0 bases, and 4 bases lay outside the gene matches. This chain's CDR3 is CASSLAGGQADTQYF. For the CDR3, the DNA is TGCGCCAGCAGCTTGGCGGGGGGGCAGGCAGATACGCAGTATTTT.

The chain recombines TRBV3-1 (or the pseudogene TRBV3-2) with TRBJ1-6; D is ambiguous. The CDR3 consists of 12 residues. With 4 bases removed from V and 7 bases from J, the gap between germline ends came to 5 bases. Germline values: CDR1 LGHDT, CDR2 YNNKEL (reference sequence). CDR3 coding DNA: TGTGCCAGCAGCCGGTTAAATTCACCCCTCCACTTT. Residues: CASSRLNSPLHF.

The chain is built from TRBV6-4 and TRBJ1-5; no definite D call. Trimming left V 7 bases short and J 3 bases short, with 4 bases between. The CDR3 has 11 residues. From germline, CDR1 is MRHNA and CDR2 SNTAGT. The CDR3 region has the DNA TGTGCCAGCACCATCAATCAGCCCCAGCATTTT. It codes for CASTINQPQHF.

The chain links TRBV30 to TRBJ1-2; D unclear. The CDR3 has 16 residues. CDR1 is GTSNPN, CDR2 SVGIG, per germline (reference sequence). Trimming took 0 bases from V and 1 from J, leaving 15 bases between them. CDR3 DNA: TGTGCCTGGAGTGTGGGGTCCTCCACACTTAACTATGGCTACACCTTC. This gives the protein CAWSVGSSTLNYGYTF.

This chain joins TRBV7-8 and TRBJ1-5; D unresolved. The CDR3 spans 14 residues. Germline CDR1 is SGHVS and CDR2 is FQNEAQ. V lost 3 bases and J 11 bases, leaving 17 bases between the germline ends. This chain's CDR3 is CASSFGHGVTAQHF. Written as DNA, the CDR3 is TGTGCCAGCAGCTTCGGCCACGGGGTGACGGCCCAGCATTTT.

This sequence joins TRBV9 and TRBJ2-2; D gene uncertain. V lost 0 bases and J 7 bases, leaving 13 bases between the germline ends. The CDR3 runs 15 residues. Germline CDR1 reads SGDLS; CDR2 reads YYNGEE. The CDR3: CASSVDDRTGGELFF. CDR3 DNA sequence: TGTGCCAGCAGCGTAGACGATAGAACGGGCGGGGAGCTGTTTTTT.

The gene calls are TRBV7-3 and TRBJ2-2; 9 nucleotides line up with TRBD1. After removal of 5 bases from V and 1 base from J, the junction contained 8 bases not matched to a gene. Germline assignment: CDR1 SGHTA and CDR2 FQGTGA. The CDR3 is 17 amino acids. CDR3 loop: CASSLWPGQGNTGELFF. The DNA of the CDR3 is TGTGCCAGCAGCCTGTGGCCGGGACAGGGGAACACCGGGGAGCTGTTTTTT. The full variable domain, rest sourced from reference TRBV7-3 and TRBJ2-2, is GAGVSQTPSNKVTEKGKYVELRCDPISGHTALYWYRQSLGQGPEFLIYFQGTGAADDSGLPNDRFFAVRPEGSVSTLKIQRTERGDSAVYLCASSLWPGQGNTGELFFGEGSRLTVL.

The chain uses TRBV6-1 and TRBJ2-4, with TRBD1 matching over 9 bases. The CDR3 totals 15 residues. V gave up 2 bases and J gave up 6 bases; unmatched junction bases: 5. Looked up from germline, CDR1 is MNHNS and CDR2 is SASEGT. The CDR3 region has the DNA TGTGCCAGCAGTGAAAGGGTGGGACAGGGAAACATTCAGTACTTC. It codes for CASSERVGQGNIQYF.

V gene TRBV28 combines with J gene TRBJ1-2, with a weak D call TRBD1 (5 bases). This CDR3 contains 16 residues. Germline lookup yields CDR1 MDHEN and CDR2 SYDVKM. V was clipped by 4 bases and J by 8 bases, with 23 bases between them. CDR3 sequence: CASSSWGGAPRQGYTF. CDR3 nucleotides: TGTGCCAGCAGTTCCTGGGGTGGGGCTCCGCGGCAGGGCTACACCTTC.